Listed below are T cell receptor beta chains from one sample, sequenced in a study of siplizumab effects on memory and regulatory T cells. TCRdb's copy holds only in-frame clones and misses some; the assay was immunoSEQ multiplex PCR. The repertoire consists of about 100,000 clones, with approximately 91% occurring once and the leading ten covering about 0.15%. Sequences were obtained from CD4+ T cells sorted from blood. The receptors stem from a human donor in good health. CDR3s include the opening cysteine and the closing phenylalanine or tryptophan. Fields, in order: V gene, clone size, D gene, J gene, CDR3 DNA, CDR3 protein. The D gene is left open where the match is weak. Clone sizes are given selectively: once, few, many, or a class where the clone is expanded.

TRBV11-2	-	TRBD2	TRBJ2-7	TGTGCCAGCAGCTCCACTAGCGGGGGGGCCATCTACGAGCAGTACTTC	CASSSTSGGAIYEQYF
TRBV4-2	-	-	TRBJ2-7	TGTGCCAGCAGCCAAGTCCTGGGACTCTACGAGCAGTACTTC	CASSQVLGLYEQYF
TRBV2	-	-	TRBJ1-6	TGTGCCAGCAGAACAGGGCATAATTCACCCCTCCACTTT	CASRTGHNSPLHF
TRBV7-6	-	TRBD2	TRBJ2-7	TGTGCCAGCAGCGCCGCACCGGGACTAGCGGGGGGCGTCTCCTACGAGCAGTACTTC	CASSAAPGLAGGVSYEQYF
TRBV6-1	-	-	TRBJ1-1	TGTGCCAGCAACCTGACACCAATCCCCTTCACTGAAGCTTTCTTT	CASNLTPIPFTEAFF
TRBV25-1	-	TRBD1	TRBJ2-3	TGTGCCAGCAGTCGGACAGGGAGGACAGATACGCAGTATTTT	CASSRTGRTDTQYF
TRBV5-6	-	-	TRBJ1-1	TGTGCCAGCAGCTTGAAGGGGAACACTGAAGCTTTCTTT	CASSLKGNTEAFF
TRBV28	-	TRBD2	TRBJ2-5	TGTGCCAGCAGTGGGACTAGCGGGGGTCAAGAGACCCAGTACTTC	CASSGTSGGQETQYF
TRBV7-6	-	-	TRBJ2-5	TGTGCCAGCAGCCCGCGACAGGCTGGAGAGACCCAGTACTTC	CASSPRQAGETQYF
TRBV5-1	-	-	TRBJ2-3	TGCGCCAGCAGCTTCGTCCGACAGGTCCCGGGCAGGGCAGAAGGAGATACGCAGTATTTT	CASSFVRQVPGRAEGDTQYF
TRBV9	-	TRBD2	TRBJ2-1	TGTGCCAGCAGCACCGGTCCATCCGGGACTAGCGGGGGGTTCAGAAATGAGCAGTTCTTC	CASSTGPSGTSGGFRNEQFF
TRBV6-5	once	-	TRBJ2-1	TGTGCCAGCAGTTACACACTATGGACAGTTGAGAATGAGCAGTTCTTC	CASSYTLWTVENEQFF
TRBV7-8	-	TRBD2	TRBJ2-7	TGTGCCAGCAGCCTAACTAGCGGGGGTTCATACGAGCAGTACTTC	CASSLTSGGSYEQYF
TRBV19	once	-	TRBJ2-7	TGTGCCAGTTCCCGATCCCCTTTAACTAACGAGCAGTACTTC	CASSRSPLTNEQYF
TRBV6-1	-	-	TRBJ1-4	TGTGCCAGCAGTGAAGAGGCAGGGGTAGCCAAACTGTTTTTT	CASSEEAGVAKLFF
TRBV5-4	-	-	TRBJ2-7	TGTGCCAGCAGCTCCCACCGGGACACACGATCCGAGCAGTACTTC	CASSSHRDTRSEQYF
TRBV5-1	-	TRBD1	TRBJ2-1	TGCGCCAGCAGCTTCGGAGACAGGGTTGAGACAAATGAGCAGTTCTTC	CASSFGDRVETNEQFF
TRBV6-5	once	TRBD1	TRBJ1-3	TGTGCCAGCAGACAGGGGGCCGGAAACACCATATATTTT	CASRQGAGNTIYF
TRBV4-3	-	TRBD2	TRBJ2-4	TGCGCCAGCAGCCAAGATCGGCTAGCGGGAAACATTCAGTACTTC	CASSQDRLAGNIQYF
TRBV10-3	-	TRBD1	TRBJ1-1	TGTGCCGCTGGACAGGGCCCTGAAGCTTTCTTT	CAAGQGPEAFF
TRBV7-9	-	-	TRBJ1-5	TGTGCCAGCAGCCCAGCCGAACTAACAAGACGCAATCAGCCCCAGCATTTT	CASSPAELTRRNQPQHF
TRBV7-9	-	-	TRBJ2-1	TGTGCCAGCAGCTTAAGTGGGCCCTACAATGAGCAGTTCTTC	CASSLSGPYNEQFF
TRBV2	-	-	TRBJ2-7	TGTGCCAGCAGAGCTGGGGGCGAGCAGTACTTC	CASRAGGEQYF
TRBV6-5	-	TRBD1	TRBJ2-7	TGTGCCAGCAGCTACAGGGGGGCAGGGGAGCAGTACTTC	CASSYRGAGEQYF
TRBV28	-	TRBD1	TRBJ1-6	TGTGCCAGCAGCCCGTCCCGGACAGGGGCGACACCCCTCCACTTT	CASSPSRTGATPLHF
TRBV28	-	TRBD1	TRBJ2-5	TGTGCCAGCAGTTCTGGGGCCGACAGGGAAGTATTTAGGTCGGAGACCCAGTACTTC	CASSSGADREVFRSETQYF
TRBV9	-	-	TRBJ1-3	TGTGCCAGCAGCGTAGAGGCCTTCTCTGGAAACACCATATATTTT	CASSVEAFSGNTIYF
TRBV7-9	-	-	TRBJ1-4	TGTGCCAGCAGCATCGCGGCGCCAACTAATGAAAAACTGTTTTTT	CASSIAAPTNEKLFF
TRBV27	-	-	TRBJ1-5	TGTGCCAGCAGTCCAAGGCGGGGGGGTCAGCCCCAGCATTTT	CASSPRRGGQPQHF
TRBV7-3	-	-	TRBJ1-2	TGTGCCAGCAGCCCGACTGGGTTTCGGGATGGCTACACCTTC	CASSPTGFRDGYTF
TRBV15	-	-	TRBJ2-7	TGTGCCACCAGCACACGTTCCCCTAGTCCTCGGGTAGGGCTTTACGAGCAGTACTTC	CATSTRSPSPRVGLYEQYF
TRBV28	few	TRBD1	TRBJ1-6	TGTGCCAGCAGTTTATATCCGGGACAGCTGAGCTCCTATAATTCACCCCTCCACTTT	CASSLYPGQLSSYNSPLHF
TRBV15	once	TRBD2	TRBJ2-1	TGTGCCACCAGCAGAGTAGCGGGGGCCCTAAATGAGCAGTTCTTC	CATSRVAGALNEQFF
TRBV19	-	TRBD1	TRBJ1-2	TGTGCCAGTAGTATGGTGGACAGGGGGCTCCCTAGATATGGCTACACCTTC	CASSMVDRGLPRYGYTF
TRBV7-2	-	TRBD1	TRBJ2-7	TGTGCCAGCAGCGCGGCCCTAGGGACAGCGTCTGGGTACGAGCAGTACTTC	CASSAALGTASGYEQYF
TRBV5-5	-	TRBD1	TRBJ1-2	TGTGCCAGCACTCCTGGCGGGTGGGACAGGGCTACCTATGGCTACACCTTC	CASTPGGWDRATYGYTF
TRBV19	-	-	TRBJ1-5	TGTGCCAGTAGTATAGAGGCCGGGGGTCAGCCCCAGCATTTT	CASSIEAGGQPQHF
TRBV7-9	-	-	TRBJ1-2	TGTGCCAGCAGCTTAGTGGCAGGGATAGGCTACACCTTC	CASSLVAGIGYTF
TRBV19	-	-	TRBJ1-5	TGTGCCAGTAGAGGGTTGGGGGATCAGCCCCAGCATTTT	CASRGLGDQPQHF
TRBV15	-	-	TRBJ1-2	TGTGCCACCAGCAGGGGGGACACAGCTAACTATGGCTACACCTTC	CATSRGDTANYGYTF
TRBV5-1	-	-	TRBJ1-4	TGCGCCAGCAGCTTGGTAGGGGCAGGTGGGAATGAAAAACTGTTTTTT	CASSLVGAGGNEKLFF
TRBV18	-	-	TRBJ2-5	TGTGCCAGCTCACAAGGATTGGGGGAGACCCAGTACTTC	CASSQGLGETQYF
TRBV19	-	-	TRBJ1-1	TGTGCCAGTAGTACGGGGAGGGGGTTGAACACTGAAGCTTTCTTT	CASSTGRGLNTEAFF
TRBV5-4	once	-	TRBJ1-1	TGTGCCAGCACCCCGTTGGGGGACACTGAAGCTTTCTTT	CASTPLGDTEAFF
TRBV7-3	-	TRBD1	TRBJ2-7	TGTGCCAGCAGCGCCCAGACAGGGGGTAATTACGAGCAGTACTTC	CASSAQTGGNYEQYF
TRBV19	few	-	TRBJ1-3	TGTGCCAGTAGCCCCATTGGAAACACCATATATTTT	CASSPIGNTIYF
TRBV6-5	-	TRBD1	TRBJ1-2	TGTGCCAGCAGCCCAGGACAGGGGGGTTTCGGCTACACCTTC	CASSPGQGGFGYTF
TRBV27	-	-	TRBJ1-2	TGTGCCAGCAGTCTAACCGGTGATGGCTACACCTTC	CASSLTGDGYTF
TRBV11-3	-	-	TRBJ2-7	TGTGCCAGCAGCTTAGCTGGAGACGAGCAGTACTTC	CASSLAGDEQYF
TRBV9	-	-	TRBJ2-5	TGTGCCAGCAGCGGATTTGGAGGAGAGACCCAGTACTTC	CASSGFGGETQYF
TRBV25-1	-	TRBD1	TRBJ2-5	TGTGCCAGCAGTGAAATTGGGGGACAGACACAAGAGACCCAGTACTTC	CASSEIGGQTQETQYF
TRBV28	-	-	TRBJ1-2	TGTGCCAGCAGTTCATTCAGATATGGCTACACCTTC	CASSSFRYGYTF
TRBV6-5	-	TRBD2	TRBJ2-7	TGTGCCAGCTGCGGGAGGGGCGAGCAGTACTTC	CASCGRGEQYF
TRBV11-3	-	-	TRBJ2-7	TGTGCCAGCAGCTCCCGGGGATTCAACGAGCAGTACTTC	CASSSRGFNEQYF
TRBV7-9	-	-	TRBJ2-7	TGTGCCAGCAGCTCCAGGGCCTTTCTCGACGAGCAGTACTTC	CASSSRAFLDEQYF